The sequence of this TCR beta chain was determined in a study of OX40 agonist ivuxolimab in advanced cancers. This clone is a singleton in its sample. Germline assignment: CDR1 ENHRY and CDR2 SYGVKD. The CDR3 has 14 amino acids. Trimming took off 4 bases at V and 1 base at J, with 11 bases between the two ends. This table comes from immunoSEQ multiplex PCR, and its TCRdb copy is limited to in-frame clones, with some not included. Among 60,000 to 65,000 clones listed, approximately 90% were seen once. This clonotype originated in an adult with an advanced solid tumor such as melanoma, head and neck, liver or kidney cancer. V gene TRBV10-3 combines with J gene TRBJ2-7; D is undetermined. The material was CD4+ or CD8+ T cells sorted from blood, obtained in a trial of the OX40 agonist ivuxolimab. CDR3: CAISGVADSYEQYF. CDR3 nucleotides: TGTGCCATCAGTGGAGTAGCCGATTCCTACGAGCAGTACTTC.